A single sample gave rise to the 32 T cell receptor beta chains below, sequenced in a study of vaccination effects on CD4 cells after COVID-19. The antigens of these receptors remain unknown. Antigen-specific CD4+ T cells expanded by the ViraFEST assay with viral peptide pools were then sequenced. Scientists isolated CD4+ T cells after a roughly 9-day culture period ended. According to the study, vaccine recipients showed no prior SARS-CoV-2 infection and negative nucleocapsid antibodies. The method was immunoSEQ multiplex PCR; TCRdb's version includes in-frame clones alone and lacks a portion of them. The table lists 77,000 or so clones, around 76% of them singletons. Here the sequenced sample was CD4+ T cells from PBMCs cultured with SARS-CoV-2 spike peptides, taken before COVID-19 vaccination. All receptors come from a human donor who received a COVID-19 vaccine.

This chain uses TRBV5-4 with TRBJ2-5; 8 bases match TRBD2. This CDR3 has 15 amino acids. From germline, CDR1 is SGHNT and CDR2 YYREEE (reference sequence). The V and J ends lost 5 bases and 1 base, in that order; junction bases with no gene match: 7. The chain's CDR3 is CASSNGGGPQETQYF. The CDR3 nucleotides read TGTGCCAGCAGTAATGGCGGGGGGCCCCAAGAGACCCAGTACTTC.

The chain is built from TRBV2 and TRBJ1-6, with D tentatively TRBD1 (5 bases). The CDR3 is 16 amino acids. Germline values: CDR1 SNHLY, CDR2 FYNNEI. The V and J ends lost 1 base and 8 bases respectively, with 15 bases between them. In nucleotides, the CDR3 is TGTGCCAGCAGTGAAGTTGGAACAGGCACCTATTCACCCCTCCACTTT. Encoded protein: CASSEVGTGTYSPLHF.

This clone was seen a few times. The rearrangement uses TRBV2 and TRBJ1-5; D ambiguous. V was shortened by 5 bases and J by 6 bases, with 14 bases between the two germline ends. This CDR3 spans 14 amino acids. Germline V gives CDR1 SNHLY, CDR2 FYNNEI. CDR3 bases: TGTGCCAGCAGTAGACCCCCTGGCGCTCAGCCCCAGCATTTT. It codes for CASSRPPGAQPQHF.

The chain carries TRBV24-1 and TRBJ2-3, with 8 bases that match TRBD2. Per germline, CDR1 KGHDR and CDR2 SFDVKD. CDR3 length equals 14 residues. After removal of 12 bases from V and 5 bases from J, the junction contained 12 bases not matched to a gene. Written as DNA, the CDR3 is TGTGCCGCCTCAAGGCGGGGGGCCCAAGATACGCAGTATTTT. It encodes CAASRRGAQDTQYF.

V usage is TRBV11-2 and J usage is TRBJ2-2; 7 bases are a match to TRBD1. Germline loops: CDR1 SGHAT, CDR2 FQNNGV. V gave up 1 base and J gave up 6 bases; unmatched junction bases: 8. The CDR3 consists of 16 residues. The CDR3: CASSLGTGALSGELFF. CDR3 nucleotides: TGTGCCAGCAGCTTAGGGACAGGAGCCCTTTCCGGGGAGCTGTTTTTT.

This sequence joins TRBV7-2 and TRBJ2-3; perhaps TRBD2 as D (7 bases). This CDR3 is built from 14 residues. Trimming removed 5 bases from V and 6 bases from J, with 15 bases in between. CDR1 SGHTA and CDR2 FQGNSA come from the germline V gene. CDR3 sequence reads: CASSLGARGDTQYF. The CDR3 DNA follows: TGTGCCAGCAGCCTGGGGGCGCGGGGGGATACGCAGTATTTT.

The chain employs TRBV9 and TRBJ1-1; D possibly corresponds to TRBD1 (5 bases). CDR1 and CDR2 (germline): SGDLS, YYNGEE. V lost 0 bases, J lost 7 bases, and 13 bases lay in between. The CDR3 spans 14 residues. The DNA for the CDR3 is TGTGCCAGCAGCGTAGCTCCAGGGTCGGGTGAAGCTTTCTTT. Protein: CASSVAPGSGEAFF.

The chain is built from TRBV2 and TRBJ2-5, with 7 bases matching TRBD1. Trimming removed 6 bases from V and 4 bases from J; junction bases left unmatched: 8. Germline CDR1 SNHLY, CDR2 FYNNEI. This CDR3 has 14 residues. CDR3 sequence reads: CASRTGSPGETQYF. The CDR3 region has the DNA TGTGCCAGCAGGACAGGGTCGCCAGGAGAGACCCAGTACTTC.

V and J are TRBV5-6 and TRBJ2-6; TRBD1 aligns across 7 bases. This CDR3 has 17 amino acids. Germline V gene sequence: CDR1 SGHDT, CDR2 YYEEEE. Trimming at V came to 5 bases and at J to 1 base, leaving 9 bases not matched to a gene. CDR3 DNA sequence: TGTGCCAGCAGTAAGGGACAGTACTTATCTGGGGCCAACGTCCTGACTTTC. Translating gives CASSKGQYLSGANVLTF.

The chain is built from TRBV7-2 and TRBJ2-3, with TRBD2 matching 11 bases. The V segment lost 1 base and the J segment 6 bases; nucleotides outside the gene matches: 3. The CDR3 has 15 amino acids. Germline CDR1 reads SGHTA; CDR2 reads FQGNSA. CDR3 bases: TGTGCCAGCAGCTTAGGGCTAGCGGGGGGCGATACGCAGTATTTT. It is translated as CASSLGLAGGDTQYF.

This sequence joins TRBV5-6 and TRBJ2-7; D could derive from TRBD1 or TRBD2 (5 bases each). The CDR3 loop spans 15 amino acids. Germline CDR1 and CDR2: SGHDT and YYEEEE. The V end lost 4 bases, the J end lost 7 bases, and 21 bases lay between the germline ends. For the CDR3, the DNA is TGTGCCAGCAGCCTCCTGGGACCGCACGGGAAAGAGCAGTACGTC. It is translated as CASSLLGPHGKEQYV.

V usage is TRBV11-2 and J usage is TRBJ2-7, with D possibly being TRBD2 (6 bases). Trimming shortened V by 5 bases and J by 2 bases, and 16 bases separated the two germline ends. Germline CDR1 and CDR2: SGHAT and FQNNGV. The CDR3 has 15 residues. CDR3 sequence reads: CASSEGLLTPYEQYV. The CDR3 coding sequence is TGTGCCAGCAGCGAGGGACTTCTGACTCCCTACGAGCAGTACGTC.

The chain is built from TRBV28 and TRBJ2-7; D may match TRBD1 or TRBD2 (5 bases each). V was trimmed by 6 bases and J by 7 bases, leaving 13 bases between them. The CDR3 consists of 12 residues. The V gene's germline CDR1 is MDHEN and CDR2 SYDVKM. This chain's CDR3 is CASSLGWGEQYV. CDR3 nucleotide sequence: TGTGCCAGCAGCCTGGGGTGGGGGGAGCAGTACGTC.

The chain has TRBV4-1 and TRBJ2-2; maybe TRBD1 (5 bases). CDR1 MGHRA and CDR2 YSYEKL come from the germline V gene. The ends were cut back, 1 base at V and 6 bases at J, with 12 bases in the middle. The length of the CDR3 is 15 residues. The CDR3 region is CASSQVLGVPGELFF. In DNA form, the CDR3 reads TGCGCCAGCAGCCAAGTTCTAGGGGTTCCCGGGGAGCTGTTTTTT.

The chain has TRBV2 and TRBJ2-3; possible D gene TRBD1, 5 bases. The V and J ends lost 8 bases and 2 bases respectively, with 14 bases between them. Germline loops: CDR1 SNHLY, CDR2 FYNNEI. This CDR3 comprises 14 residues. This chain's CDR3 is CASQGRLSTDTQYF. The CDR3 DNA sequence: TGTGCCAGCCAGGGTCGGCTATCCACAGATACGCAGTATTTT. Full variable domain (outside the CDR3, taken from reference TRBV2 and TRBJ2-3): EPEVTQTPSHQVTQMGQEVILRCVPISNHLYFYWYRQILGQKVEFLVSFYNNEISEKSEIFDDQFSVERPDGSNFTLKIRSTKLEDSAMYFCASQGRLSTDTQYFGPGTRLTVL.

The rearrangement links TRBV5-1 to TRBJ2-2; D not resolved. Germline CDR1 and CDR2: SGHRS and YFSETQ. The CDR3 length is 14 residues. V was shortened by 5 bases and J by 2 bases, with 10 bases between the two germline ends. CDR3 loop: CASRRTANTGELFF. Here the CDR3 DNA reads TGCGCCAGCAGGAGAACGGCCAACACCGGGGAGCTGTTTTTT.

The genes are TRBV5-1 and TRBJ1-1; 8 bases are a match to TRBD1. The CDR3 consists of 16 residues. V dropped 3 bases and J dropped 1; count of bases not matched to a gene: 8. Germline lookup yields CDR1 SGHRS and CDR2 YFSETQ. CDR3 nucleotide sequence: TGCGCCAGCAGCTATTACGGACAGGGCCCGAACACTGAAGCTTTCTTT. Its protein product is CASSYYGQGPNTEAFF. Full variable domain (rest looked up from reference TRBV5-1 and TRBJ1-1): KAGVTQTPRYLIKTRGQQVTLSCSPISGHRSVSWYQQTPGQGLQFLFEYFSETQRNKGNFPGRFSGRQFSNSRSEMNVSTLELGDSALYLCASSYYGQGPNTEAFFGQGTRLTVV.

The J gene is TRBJ1-4, the V gene TRBV5-1; D gene unclear. CDR1 and CDR2 from the germline V gene are SGHRS and YFSETQ. This CDR3 has 15 amino acids. Trimming pared 0 bases from V and 0 bases from J, leaving 6 bases between. CDR3: CASSLGDSTNEKLFF. In nucleotides, the CDR3 is TGCGCCAGCAGCTTGGGAGATTCAACTAATGAAAAACTGTTTTTT.

The V and J genes are TRBV6-1 and TRBJ2-3, with no clear D. The germline CDR1 and CDR2 sequences are MNHNS and SASEGT. The ends were cut back, 2 bases at V and 4 bases at J, with 7 bases in the middle. This CDR3 is 13 amino acids long. As DNA, the CDR3 is TGTGCCAGCAGTGAATCTCGGGCAGATACGCAGTATTTT. This gives the protein CASSESRADTQYF.

The chain has TRBV2 and TRBJ1-5; 11 positions agree with TRBD1. CDR3 length equals 13 residues. The germline V gene encodes CDR1 SNHLY and CDR2 FYNNEI. Trimming took 8 bases from V and 6 from J; bases not matched to a gene: 3. CDR3: CASVGTGGQPQHF. Written as DNA, the CDR3 is TGTGCCAGCGTTGGGACAGGGGGTCAGCCCCAGCATTTT.

This rearrangement joins TRBV6-5 to TRBJ1-5, with 11 bases fitting TRBD1. This CDR3 spans 14 amino acids. V was clipped by 9 bases and J by 4 bases; unmatched bases: 5. Per germline, CDR1 MNHEY and CDR2 SVGAGI. DNA of the CDR3: TGTGCCAGTGGACAGGGGGCCTTTAATCAGCCCCAGCATTTT. Protein sequence: CASGQGAFNQPQHF.

The chain carries TRBV7-9 and TRBJ2-7; D call uncertain. Per germline, CDR1 SEHNR and CDR2 FQNEAQ (reference sequence). The ends were cut back, 4 bases at V and 3 bases at J, with 10 bases in the middle. The CDR3 extends over 13 amino acids. The CDR3 sequence: CASSSLNSYEQYV. The CDR3 DNA follows: TGTGCCAGCAGCTCCCTAAACAGCTACGAGCAGTACGTC.

The chain uses TRBV29-1 and TRBJ2-2; D is ambiguous. This CDR3 region has 11 residues. The V end lost 4 bases, the J end lost 5 bases, and 5 bases lay between the germline ends. Germline V gene sequence: CDR1 SQVTM, CDR2 ANQGSEA. CDR3: CSVGQTGELFF. CDR3 bases: TGCAGCGTTGGGCAGACCGGGGAGCTGTTTTTT.

This clone was recorded once. This sequence joins TRBV7-2 and TRBJ1-3; D remains ambiguous. CDR1 is SGHTA, CDR2 FQGNSA, per germline. Trimming stripped 1 base from V and 1 base from J, with 5 bases between. The CDR3 loop spans 14 amino acids. CDR3 sequence reads: CASSLVGSGNTIYF. CDR3 nucleotides: TGTGCCAGCAGCTTAGTAGGGTCTGGAAACACCATATATTTT.

The chain recombines TRBV7-2 with TRBJ1-1, with TRBD1 as a possible D gene (5 bases). This CDR3 is built from 13 residues. Deletions cut 5 bases from V and 8 bases from J, with 15 bases between. The germline V gene encodes CDR1 SGHTA and CDR2 FQGNSA. DNA for the CDR3: TGTGCCAGCAGCGACCGACAGCCGGGGGAAGCTTTCTTT. This encodes CASSDRQPGEAFF.

The chain recombines TRBV6-5 with TRBJ1-6, with TRBD1 identical over 9 bases. The J segment lost 13 bases and the V segment lost 9 bases, leaving 16 bases of the junction unmatched. The CDR3 sequence is 15 residues long. In germline, CDR1 is MNHEY, CDR2 SVGAGI. The CDR3 nucleotides are TGTGCCAGTACGACAGGGGGATACAGTACTATCCCCCTCCACTTT. Its translation is CASTTGGYSTIPLHF.

CDR3 nucleotides: TGTGCCAGCAGTGAAGTCGGGTGGAACACTGAAGCTTTCTTT. As protein: CASSEVGWNTEAFF. The chain carries TRBV6-1 and TRBJ1-1; no reliable D call. The germline V gene has CDR1 MNHNS and CDR2 SASEGT. V lost 1 base and J lost 1, with 7 bases in between. CDR3 length: 14 residues.

This chain links TRBV7-3 with TRBJ2-1, with 10 bases identical to TRBD2. The trim removed 5 bases at V and 14 bases at J, leaving 6 bases unmatched. Germline V gives CDR1 SGHTA, CDR2 FQGTGA. This CDR3 is built from 12 residues. CDR3 DNA sequence: TGTGCCAGCAGCAGTAGCGGGGGGTTAAAGTTCTTC. Translation: CASSSSGGLKFF.

This chain links TRBV3-1 (or the pseudogene TRBV3-2) with TRBJ2-5; the match to TRBD2 covers 7 bases. The V segment lost 0 bases and the J segment 3 bases; nucleotides outside the gene matches: 10. The CDR3 loop spans 17 amino acids. Germline values: CDR1 LGHDT, CDR2 YNNKEL (reference sequence). CDR3 amino acids: CASSQDPVRLAEETQYF. For the CDR3, the DNA is TGTGCCAGCAGCCAAGATCCAGTGAGGCTAGCGGAAGAGACCCAGTACTTC.

This clone has only a few counts. CDR3 sequence: CATSDPTASNYGYTF. CDR3 DNA sequence: TGTGCCACCAGTGATCCGACAGCCTCTAACTATGGCTACACCTTC. This chain joins TRBV24-1 and TRBJ1-2, with D possibly TRBD1 on 5 matching bases. CDR1 and CDR2 (germline): KGHDR, SFDVKD. The V gene lost 3 bases and the J gene lost 0 bases, with 10 bases spanning the gap. The CDR3 consists of 15 residues.

This chain uses TRBV19 with TRBJ1-2; tentative D call: TRBD1 (5 bases). V shed 7 bases and J shed 8 bases, with 23 bases lying between them. This CDR3 has 15 residues. Germline V lookup: CDR1 LNHDA, CDR2 SQIVND (reference sequence). As DNA, the CDR3 is TGTGCCAGTATCTCATCAGGGCCCGCTACTGAAGGCTACACCTTC. It yields the protein CASISSGPATEGYTF.

This chain connects TRBV18 to TRBJ1-5; D perhaps matches TRBD1 (5 bases). V lost 3 bases and J 5 bases, leaving 20 bases between the germline ends. The germline V gene encodes CDR1 KGHSH and CDR2 LQKENI. This CDR3 is built from 17 residues. The CDR3 DNA reads as TGTGCCAGCTCACCTACCGGGACTGAGGGGAGATATCAGCCCCAGCATTTT. Protein product: CASSPTGTEGRYQPQHF.